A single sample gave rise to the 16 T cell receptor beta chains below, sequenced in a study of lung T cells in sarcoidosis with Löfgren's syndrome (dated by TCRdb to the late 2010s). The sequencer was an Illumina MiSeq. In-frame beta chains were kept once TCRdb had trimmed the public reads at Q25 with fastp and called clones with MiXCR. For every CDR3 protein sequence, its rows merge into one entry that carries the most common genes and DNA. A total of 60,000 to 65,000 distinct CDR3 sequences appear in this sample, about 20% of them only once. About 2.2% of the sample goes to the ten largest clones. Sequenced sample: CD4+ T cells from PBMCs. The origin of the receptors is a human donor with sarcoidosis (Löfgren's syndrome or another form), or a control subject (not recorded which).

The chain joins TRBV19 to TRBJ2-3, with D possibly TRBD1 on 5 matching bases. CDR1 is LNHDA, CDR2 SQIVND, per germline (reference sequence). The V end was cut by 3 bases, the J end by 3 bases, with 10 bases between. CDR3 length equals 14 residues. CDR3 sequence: CASSMMQGTDTQYF. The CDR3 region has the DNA TGTGCCAGTAGTATGATGCAGGGAACAGATACGCAGTATTTT.

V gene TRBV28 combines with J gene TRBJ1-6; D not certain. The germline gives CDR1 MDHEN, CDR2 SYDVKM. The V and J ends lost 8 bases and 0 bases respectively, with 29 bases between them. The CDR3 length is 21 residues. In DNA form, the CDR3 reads TGTGCCAGCCGGGTAAGGGTCCATCCGGACTTGACGAGCTCCTATAATTCACCCCTCCACTTT. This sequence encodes CASRVRVHPDLTSSYNSPLHF.

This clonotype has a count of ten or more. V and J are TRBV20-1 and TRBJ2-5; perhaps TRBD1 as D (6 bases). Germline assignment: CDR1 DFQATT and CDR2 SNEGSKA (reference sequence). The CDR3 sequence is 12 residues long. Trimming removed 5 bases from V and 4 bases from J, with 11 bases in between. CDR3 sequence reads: CSAGGQSETQYF. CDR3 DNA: TGCAGTGCTGGCGGACAGTCAGAGACCCAGTACTTC.

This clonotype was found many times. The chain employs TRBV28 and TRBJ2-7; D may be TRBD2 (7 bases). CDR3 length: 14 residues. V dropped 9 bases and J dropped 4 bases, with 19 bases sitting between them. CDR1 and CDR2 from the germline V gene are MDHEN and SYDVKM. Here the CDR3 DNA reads TGTGCCAGTCTGGCGAACAGGGAGGGTTACGAGCAGTACTTC. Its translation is CASLANREGYEQYF.

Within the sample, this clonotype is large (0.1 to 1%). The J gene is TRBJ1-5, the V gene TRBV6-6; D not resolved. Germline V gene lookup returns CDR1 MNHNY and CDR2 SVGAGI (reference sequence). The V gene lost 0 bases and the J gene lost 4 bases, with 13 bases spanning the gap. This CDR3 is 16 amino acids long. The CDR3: CASSYSPDSINQPQHF. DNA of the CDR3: TGTGCCAGCAGTTACTCTCCGGACTCGATTAATCAGCCCCAGCATTTT.

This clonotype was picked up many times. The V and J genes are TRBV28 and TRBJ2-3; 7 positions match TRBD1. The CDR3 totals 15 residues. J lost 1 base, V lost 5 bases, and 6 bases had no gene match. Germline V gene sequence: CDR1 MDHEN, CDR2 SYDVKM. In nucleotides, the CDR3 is TGTGCCAGCAGTCTAAAAGGACAGGGCACAGATACGCAGTATTTT. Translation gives CASSLKGQGTDTQYF.

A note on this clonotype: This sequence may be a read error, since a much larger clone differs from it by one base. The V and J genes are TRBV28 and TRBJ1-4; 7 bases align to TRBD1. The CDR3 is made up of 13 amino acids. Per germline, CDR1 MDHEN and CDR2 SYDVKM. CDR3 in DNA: TGTGCCAGCAGTTTAGAGGGGGCGATAAAACCGTTTTTT. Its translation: CASSLEGAIKPFF. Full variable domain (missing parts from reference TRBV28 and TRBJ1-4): DVKVTQSSRYLVKRTGEKVFLECVQDMDHENMFWYRQDPGLGLRLIYFSYDVKMKEKGDIPEGYSVSREKKERFSLILESASTNQTSMYLCASSLEGAIKPFFGSGTQLSVL.

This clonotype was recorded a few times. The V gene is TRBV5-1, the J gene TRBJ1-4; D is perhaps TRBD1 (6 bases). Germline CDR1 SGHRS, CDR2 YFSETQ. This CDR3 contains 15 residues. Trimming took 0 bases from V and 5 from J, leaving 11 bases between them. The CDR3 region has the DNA TGCGCCAGCAGCTTGGGGAGAGGACAGAATGAAAAACTGTTTTTT. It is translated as CASSLGRGQNEKLFF. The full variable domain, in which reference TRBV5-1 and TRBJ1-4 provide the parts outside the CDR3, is KAGVTQTPRYLIKTRGQQVTLSCSPISGHRSVSWYQQTPGQGLQFLFEYFSETQRNKGNFPGRFSGRQFSNSRSEMNVSTLELGDSALYLCASSLGRGQNEKLFFGSGTQLSVL.

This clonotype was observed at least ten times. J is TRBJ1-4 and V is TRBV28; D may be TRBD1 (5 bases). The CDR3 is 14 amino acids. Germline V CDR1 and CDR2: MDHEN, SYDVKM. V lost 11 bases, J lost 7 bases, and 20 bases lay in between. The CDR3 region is CAAMPPGGFEKLFF. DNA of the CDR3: TGTGCCGCCATGCCCCCGGGGGGTTTTGAAAAACTGTTTTTT.

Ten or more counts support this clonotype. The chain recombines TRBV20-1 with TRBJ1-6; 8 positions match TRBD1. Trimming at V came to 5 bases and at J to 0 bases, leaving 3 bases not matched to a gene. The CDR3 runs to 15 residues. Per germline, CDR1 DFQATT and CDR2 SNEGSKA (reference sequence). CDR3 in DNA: TGCAGTGCTCGACAGGGGAGCTCCTATAATTCACCCCTCCACTTT. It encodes CSARQGSSYNSPLHF.

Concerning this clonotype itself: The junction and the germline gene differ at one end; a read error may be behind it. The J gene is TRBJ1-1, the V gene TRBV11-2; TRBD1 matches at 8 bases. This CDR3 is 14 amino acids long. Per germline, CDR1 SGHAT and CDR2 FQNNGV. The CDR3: CVSSLQGGSTEAFF. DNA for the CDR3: TGTGTCAGCAGCCTACAGGGGGGAAGCACTGAAGCTTTCTTT.

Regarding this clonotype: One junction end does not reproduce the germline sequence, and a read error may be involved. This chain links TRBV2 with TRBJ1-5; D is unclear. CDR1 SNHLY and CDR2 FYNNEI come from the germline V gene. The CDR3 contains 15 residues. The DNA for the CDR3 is TGTGCCAGCAGTGAAGGGGGATATAGCAGTCAGCCCCAGCATTTT. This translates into CASSEGGYSSQPQHF. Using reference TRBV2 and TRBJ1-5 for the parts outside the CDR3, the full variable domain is EPEVTQTPSHQVTQMGQEVILRCVPISNHLYFYWYRQILGQKVEFLVSFYNNEISEKSEIFDDQFSVERPDGSNFTLKIRSTKLEDSAMYFCASSEGGYSSQPQHFGDGTRLSIL.

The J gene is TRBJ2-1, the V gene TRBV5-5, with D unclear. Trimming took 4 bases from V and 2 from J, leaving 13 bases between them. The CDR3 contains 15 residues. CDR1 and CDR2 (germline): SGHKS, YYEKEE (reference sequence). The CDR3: CASSLAASTYNEQFF. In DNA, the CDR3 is TGTGCCAGCAGCCTCGCGGCGTCCACCTACAATGAGCAGTTCTTC. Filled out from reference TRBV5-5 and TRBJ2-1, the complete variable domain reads DAGVTQSPTHLIKTRGQQVTLRCSPISGHKSVSWYQQVLGQGPQFIFQYYEKEERGRGNFPDRFSARQFPNYSSELNVNALLLGDSALYLCASSLAASTYNEQFFGPGTRLTVL.

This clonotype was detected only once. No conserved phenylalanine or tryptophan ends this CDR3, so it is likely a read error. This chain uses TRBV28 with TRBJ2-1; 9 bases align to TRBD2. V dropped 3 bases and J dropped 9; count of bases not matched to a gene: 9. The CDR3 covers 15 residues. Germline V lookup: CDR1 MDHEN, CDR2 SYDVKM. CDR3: CASSLALAGGGEQFL. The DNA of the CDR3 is TGTGCCAGCAGTTTGGCACTAGCGGGTGGGGGTGAGCAGTTCCTC.

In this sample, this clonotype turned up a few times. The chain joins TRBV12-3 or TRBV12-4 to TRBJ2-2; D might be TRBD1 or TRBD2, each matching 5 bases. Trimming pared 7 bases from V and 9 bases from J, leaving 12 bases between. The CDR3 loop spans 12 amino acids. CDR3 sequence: CASTTGLRELFF. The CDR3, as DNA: TGTGCCAGCACCACGGGGCTCCGGGAGCTGTTTTTT.

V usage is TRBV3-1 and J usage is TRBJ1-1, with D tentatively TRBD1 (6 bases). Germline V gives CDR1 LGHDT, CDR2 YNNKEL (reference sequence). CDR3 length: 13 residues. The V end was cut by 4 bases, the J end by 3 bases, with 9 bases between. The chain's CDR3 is CASSLGGHTEAFF. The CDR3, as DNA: TGTGCCAGCAGCCTGGGGGGGCACACTGAAGCTTTCTTT.